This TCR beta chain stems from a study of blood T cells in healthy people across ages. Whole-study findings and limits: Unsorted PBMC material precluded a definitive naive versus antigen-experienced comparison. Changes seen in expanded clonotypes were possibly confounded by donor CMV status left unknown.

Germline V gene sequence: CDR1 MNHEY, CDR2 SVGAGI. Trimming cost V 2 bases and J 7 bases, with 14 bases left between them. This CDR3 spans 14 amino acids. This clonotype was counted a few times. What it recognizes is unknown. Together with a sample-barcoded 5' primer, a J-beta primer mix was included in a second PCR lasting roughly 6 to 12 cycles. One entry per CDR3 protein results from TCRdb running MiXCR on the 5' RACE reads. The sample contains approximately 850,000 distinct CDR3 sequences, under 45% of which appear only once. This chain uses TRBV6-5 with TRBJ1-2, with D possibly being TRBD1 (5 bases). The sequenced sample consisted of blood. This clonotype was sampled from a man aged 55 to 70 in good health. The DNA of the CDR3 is TGTGCCAGCAGTTACGCCGGGACCCTGGGTGGCTACACCTTC. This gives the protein CASSYAGTLGGYTF.